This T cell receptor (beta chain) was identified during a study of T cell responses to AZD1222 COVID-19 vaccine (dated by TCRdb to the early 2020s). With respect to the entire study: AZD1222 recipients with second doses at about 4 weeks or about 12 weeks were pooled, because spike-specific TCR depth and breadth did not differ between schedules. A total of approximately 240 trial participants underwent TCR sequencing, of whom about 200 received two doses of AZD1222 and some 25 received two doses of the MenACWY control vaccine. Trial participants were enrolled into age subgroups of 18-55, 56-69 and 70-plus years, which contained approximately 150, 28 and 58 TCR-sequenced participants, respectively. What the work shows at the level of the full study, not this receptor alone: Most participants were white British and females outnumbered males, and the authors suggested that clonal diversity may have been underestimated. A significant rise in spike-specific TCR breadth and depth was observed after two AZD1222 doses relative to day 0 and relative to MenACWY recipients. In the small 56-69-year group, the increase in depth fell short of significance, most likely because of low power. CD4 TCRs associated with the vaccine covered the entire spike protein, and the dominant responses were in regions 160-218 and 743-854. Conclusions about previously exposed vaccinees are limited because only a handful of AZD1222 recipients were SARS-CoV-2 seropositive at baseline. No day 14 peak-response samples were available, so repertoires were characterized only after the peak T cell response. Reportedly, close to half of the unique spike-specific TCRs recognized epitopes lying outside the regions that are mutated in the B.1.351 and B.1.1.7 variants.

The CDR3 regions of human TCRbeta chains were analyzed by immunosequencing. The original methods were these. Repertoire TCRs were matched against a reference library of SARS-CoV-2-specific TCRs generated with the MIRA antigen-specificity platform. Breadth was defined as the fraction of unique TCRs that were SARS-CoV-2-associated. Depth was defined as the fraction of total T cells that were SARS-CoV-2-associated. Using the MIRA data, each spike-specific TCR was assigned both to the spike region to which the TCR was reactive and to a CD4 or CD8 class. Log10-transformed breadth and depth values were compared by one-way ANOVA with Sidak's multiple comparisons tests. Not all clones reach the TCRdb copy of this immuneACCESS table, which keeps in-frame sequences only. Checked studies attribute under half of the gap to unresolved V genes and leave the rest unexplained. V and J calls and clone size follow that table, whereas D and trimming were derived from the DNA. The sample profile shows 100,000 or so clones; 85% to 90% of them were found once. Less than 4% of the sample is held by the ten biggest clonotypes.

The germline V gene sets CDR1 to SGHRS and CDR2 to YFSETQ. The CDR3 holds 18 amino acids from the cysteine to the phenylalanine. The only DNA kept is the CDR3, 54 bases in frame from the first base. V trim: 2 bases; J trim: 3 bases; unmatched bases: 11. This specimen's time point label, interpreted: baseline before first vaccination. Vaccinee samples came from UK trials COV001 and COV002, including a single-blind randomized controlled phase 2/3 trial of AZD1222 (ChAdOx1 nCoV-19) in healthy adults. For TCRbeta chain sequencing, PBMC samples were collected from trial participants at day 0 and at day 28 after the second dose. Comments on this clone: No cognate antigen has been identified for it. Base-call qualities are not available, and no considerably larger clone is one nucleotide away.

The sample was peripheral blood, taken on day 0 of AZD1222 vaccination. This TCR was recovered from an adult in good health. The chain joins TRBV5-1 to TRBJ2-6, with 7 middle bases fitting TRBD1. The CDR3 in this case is CASSFTGTVLLGANVLTF. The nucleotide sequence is TGCGCCAGCAGCTTTACCGGGACAGTACTTCTTGGGGCCAACGTCCTGACTTTC.